These 30 T cell receptor beta chains were sequenced from one sample in a study of T cells in women clearing cervical HPV infection. Sequencing was performed with immunoSEQ multiplex PCR; in TCRdb, only in-frame clones are kept and a portion is missing. Across about 20,000 clones, the top ten clones capture 5% to 7% of the sample. Material: blood buffy coat. The receptor source for this set is a woman aged 18 to 75 with a cervical HPV16 infection that either progressed to CIN3+ or cleared (not recorded which).

On this clone: The read gets to within 3 residues of the CDR3 end, and the germline J gene fills in the rest. The chain links TRBV7-6 to TRBJ1-1, with 11 bases identical to TRBD1. The CDR3 is made up of 15 amino acids. The germline gives CDR1 SGHVS, CDR2 FNYEAQ. J lost 3 bases, V lost 5 bases, and 5 bases had no gene match. The CDR3 bases that were read are TGTGCCAGCAGCGGGTGGACAGGGGGCCACACTGAA. It specifies CASSGWTGGHTE. The whole CDR3 protein is CASSGWTGGHTEAFF.

On this clone itself: The read ends 3 residues before the CDR3 terminus; that terminus is restored from the germline J gene. The J gene is TRBJ2-4, the V gene TRBV28; the match to TRBD1 covers 8 bases. Germline assignment: CDR1 MDHEN and CDR2 SYDVKM. The J segment lost 9 bases and the V segment lost 6 bases, leaving 7 bases of the junction unmatched. This CDR3 has 13 amino acids. The sequenced CDR3 bases are TGTGCCAGCAGACGGACAGGGTCCCCCATT. Translation: CASRRTGSPI. The entire CDR3 protein reads CASRRTGSPIQYF.

Remarks on this clone: The CDR3 end lies 3 residues beyond the end of the read and is filled in from the germline J gene. V and J are TRBV12-3 or TRBV12-4 and TRBJ2-2; D call uncertain. The CDR3 is made up of 15 amino acids. Trimming pared 5 bases from V and 9 bases from J, leaving 19 bases between. Incomplete CDR3 DNA: TGTGCCAGCAGTCCCAACAGTCCAACCGACCGGGAG. Translating it yields CASSPNSPTDRE. From start to end, the CDR3 is CASSPNSPTDRELFF.

This clone shows up as medium-sized by frequency. The DNA ends 3 residues before the CDR3 does, and the rest of the CDR3 is filled in from the germline J gene. The V and J genes are TRBV18 and TRBJ1-2; D possibly corresponds to TRBD1 (5 bases). With 5 bases removed from V and 0 bases from J, the gap between germline ends came to 19 bases. Germline lookup yields CDR1 KGHSH and CDR2 LQKENI. The CDR3 loop spans 17 amino acids. CDR3 bases read: TGTGCCAGCTCAGACCCAGGCAGGGATGGAACTAACTATGGC. Translating it yields CASSDPGRDGTNYG. The CDR3 as a whole reads CASSDPGRDGTNYGYTF.

Regarding this clone: The DNA ends 3 residues before the CDR3 does, and the rest of the CDR3 is filled in from the germline J gene. The rearrangement joins TRBV6-2 or TRBV6-3 to TRBJ2-4, with 8 nucleotides matching TRBD1. Germline CDR1 is MNHEY and CDR2 is SVGEGT. This CDR3 spans 15 amino acids. CDR3 bases read: TGTGCCAGCAGTTACTCACCTGGGGCCACAGGGGGT. Amino acids: CASSYSPGATGG. The entire CDR3 sequence reads CASSYSPGATGGQYF.

As regards this clone: Compared with germline, one end of the junction differs, possibly owing to a read error. Coverage ceases 3 residues before the CDR3 finishes, and the germline J gene fills in the end. Distinct nucleotide sequences in the sample also encode this CDR3. The chain recombines TRBV11-2 with TRBJ1-3; 7 nucleotides agree with TRBD1. The CDR3 totals 15 residues. Per germline, CDR1 SGHAT and CDR2 FQNNGV. The CDR3 bases that were read are TGTGCCAGCAGCTCCGAGACAGGGACTGGAAACACA. As protein: CASSSETGTGNT. The full-length CDR3 reads as CASSSETGTGNTIYF.

Turning to this clone: The read ends 3 residues shy of where the CDR3 ends; the end is completed using the germline J gene. The chain combines TRBV5-5 with TRBJ2-2, with 8 bases matching TRBD2. The CDR3 length is 15 residues. V was clipped by 2 bases and J by 4 bases; unmatched bases: 4. Germline V gene sequence: CDR1 SGHKS, CDR2 YYEKEE (reference sequence). The part of the CDR3 DNA that was read is TGTGCCAGCAGCTTTAGGACTAGCCCCACCGGGGAG. Its translation: CASSFRTSPTGE. In full, the CDR3 is CASSFRTSPTGELFF.

Concerning this clone: Read coverage stops 3 residues before the CDR3 terminus; the germline J gene supplies the remainder. The chain links TRBV2 to TRBJ2-2; D not certain. Germline CDR1 reads SNHLY; CDR2 reads FYNNEI. V gave up 4 bases and J gave up 0 bases, with 9 bases separating them. This CDR3 is built from 15 residues. The sequenced CDR3 bases are TGTGCCAGCAGTGGAGAACAGACGAACACCGGGGAG. Protein sequence: CASSGEQTNTGE. From start to end, the CDR3 is CASSGEQTNTGELFF.

With regard to this clone: Read coverage stops 3 residues before the CDR3 terminus; the germline J gene supplies the remainder. J is TRBJ2-3 and V is TRBV7-2; weak D call: TRBD2 (7 bases). From germline, CDR1 is SGHTA and CDR2 FQGNSA. The V and J ends lost 8 bases and 0 bases respectively, with 12 bases between them. The CDR3 length is 14 residues. Partial CDR3 DNA: TGTGCCAGCGGGGGGGGGCCCAGCACAGATACG. It codes for CASGGGPSTDT. The whole CDR3 protein reads CASGGGPSTDTQYF.

On this clone: The CDR3 end lies 3 residues beyond the end of the read and is filled in from the germline J gene. The V and J genes are TRBV7-2 and TRBJ1-2, with a possible D match to TRBD1 (5 bases). Germline V lookup: CDR1 SGHTA, CDR2 FQGNSA. This CDR3 contains 13 residues. With 4 bases removed from V and 5 bases from J, the gap between germline ends came to 11 bases. The covered CDR3 bases are TGTGCCAGCAGCTCAAGACAGCATTATGGC. This gives the protein CASSSRQHYG. The full CDR3 is CASSSRQHYGYTF.

The sequenced part of the CDR3 DNA is TGCGCCAGCAGCTTGGCAGGCTCTGGGGCCAACGTA. Its protein product is CASSLAGSGANV. The whole CDR3 sequence reads CASSLAGSGANVLFF. The chain recombines TRBV5-1 with TRBJ1-4; D may be TRBD1 (5 bases). The CDR3 extends 3 residues past the end of the read, so its final part is completed from the germline J gene. The length of the CDR3 is 15 residues. The germline CDR1 and CDR2 sequences are SGHRS and YFSETQ.

With regard to this clone: The read ends 3 residues before the CDR3 terminus; that terminus is restored from the germline J gene. The chain couples TRBV2 to TRBJ2-5; tentative D call: TRBD1 (6 bases). CDR3 length: 13 amino acids. Trimming left V 6 bases short and J 1 base short, with 9 bases between. The V gene's germline CDR1 is SNHLY and CDR2 FYNNEI. The CDR3 reads CASRKGVQETQYF. CDR3 DNA (partial): TGTGCCAGCAGGAAGGGGGTCCAAGAGACC.

Concerning this clone: Read coverage stops 3 residues before the CDR3 terminus; the germline J gene supplies the remainder. This chain connects TRBV4-2 to TRBJ2-3; 10 bases fit TRBD1. V was pared by 1 base and J by 5 bases, with 3 bases of the junction left unmatched. From germline, CDR1 is LGHNA and CDR2 YNFKEQ. The CDR3 is made up of 15 amino acids. CDR3 protein: CASSQGQGAEDTQYF. CDR3 DNA, as far as it was read: TGTGCCAGCAGCCAAGGACAGGGGGCAGAAGATACG.

In regard to this clone: The CDR3 goes on 3 residues after the read ends, and that part is filled in from the germline J gene. V and J are TRBV28 and TRBJ1-6; D perhaps matches TRBD1 (6 bases). The germline CDR1 and CDR2 sequences are MDHEN and SYDVKM. This CDR3 contains 17 residues. Trimming removed 2 bases from V and 4 bases from J, with 15 bases in between. The DNA read from the CDR3 is TGTGCCAGCAGTTTAATATTAGGGACACTTTATAATTCACCC. This gives the protein CASSLILGTLYNSP. The complete CDR3 protein is CASSLILGTLYNSPLHF.

On this clone: The DNA ends 3 residues before the CDR3 does, and the rest of the CDR3 is filled in from the germline J gene. V gene TRBV20-1 combines with J gene TRBJ2-2; D not resolved. The CDR3 loop spans 11 amino acids. Germline CDR1 DFQATT, CDR2 SNEGSKA (reference sequence). Trimming took off 3 bases at V and 4 bases at J, with 3 bases between the two ends. CDR3 DNA, as far as it was read: TGCAGTGCTAGCGGCACCGGGGAG. It yields the protein CSASGTGE. The entire CDR3 protein reads CSASGTGELFF.

A note on this clone: The observed sequence ends 3 residues before the CDR3 terminus, with the missing tail filled in from the germline J gene. V and J are TRBV5-1 and TRBJ2-2, with 13 positions matching TRBD2. With V trimmed by 3 bases and J by 7 bases, 9 bases remained unmatched. CDR3 size: 17 residues. The germline CDR1 and CDR2 sequences are SGHRS and YFSETQ. The CDR3 is CASSSLGLAGNIGELFF. CDR3 DNA, as far as it was read: TGCGCCAGCAGCTCACTGGGACTAGCGGGGAATATCGGGGAG. Full variable domain (outside the CDR3, taken from reference TRBV5-1 and TRBJ2-2): KAGVTQTPRYLIKTRGQQVTLSCSPISGHRSVSWYQQTPGQGLQFLFEYFSETQRNKGNFPGRFSGRQFSNSRSEMNVSTLELGDSALYLCASSSLGLAGNIGELFFGEGSRLTVL.

As to this clone: The read terminates 3 residues ahead of where the CDR3 ends, so the germline J gene completes it. The V call is TRBV13, the J call TRBJ2-7, with D maybe TRBD2 (6 bases). Germline loops: CDR1 PRHDT, CDR2 FYEKMQ (reference sequence). CDR3 length: 14 residues. V lost 2 bases to trimming and J lost 6 bases, with 14 bases between them. CDR3 in amino acids: CASSLTPPGVEQYF. The sequenced part of the CDR3 DNA is TGTGCCAGCAGCTTAACACCCCCGGGGGTCGAG. Full variable domain (rest looked up from reference TRBV13 and TRBJ2-7): AAGVIQSPRHLIKEKRETATLKCYPIPRHDTVYWYQQGPGQDPQFLISFYEKMQSDKGSIPDRFSAQQFSDYHSELNMSSLELGDSALYFCASSLTPPGVEQYFGPGTRLTVT.

A word on this clone: The missing CDR3 end, 3 residues past where the read stops, is filled in from the germline J gene. This rearrangement joins TRBV18 to TRBJ2-2; D uncertain. Germline V gene data show CDR1 as KGHSH and CDR2 as LQKENI. CDR3 length equals 16 residues. The DNA read from the CDR3 is TGTGCCAGCTCACCGATAACTCCCACCTATAATTCACCG. Translation gives CASSPITPTYNSP. The entire CDR3 is CASSPITPTYNSPLFF. The complete variable domain, with remaining parts taken from reference TRBV18 and TRBJ2-2, reads NAGVMQNPRHLVRRRGQEARLRCSPMKGHSHVYWYRQLPEEGLKFMVYLQKENIIDESGMPKERFSAEFPKEGPSILRIQQVVRGDSAAYFCASSPITPTYNSPLFFGEGSRLTVL.

Regarding this clone: Sequencing ends 3 residues short of the CDR3 end; the germline J gene provides the rest. This chain uses TRBV7-6 with TRBJ2-1, with D possibly matching TRBD2 (6 bases). Germline V lookup: CDR1 SGHVS, CDR2 FNYEAQ. This CDR3 region has 15 residues. V dropped 2 bases and J dropped 2 bases, with 10 bases sitting between them. CDR3 bases read: TGTGCCAGCAGCTTAACTAGCAGCACCTACAATGAG. Its translation is CASSLTSSTYNE. The complete CDR3 protein is CASSLTSSTYNEQFF.

To note about this clone: The observed sequence ends 3 residues before the CDR3 terminus, with the missing tail filled in from the germline J gene. The chain uses TRBV6-9 and TRBJ2-3, with TRBD1 matching 7 bases. The germline V gene has CDR1 MNHGY and CDR2 SVAAGI. This CDR3 is built from 16 residues. The CDR3 loop reads CASSETGWKKGQPQYF. Incomplete CDR3 DNA: TGTGCCAGCAGCGAGACAGGGTGGAAGAAGGGTCAGCCG.

About this clone itself: The missing CDR3 end, 3 residues past where the read stops, is filled in from the germline J gene. This rearrangement joins TRBV2 to TRBJ1-5, with no clear D. This CDR3 is built from 17 residues. V lost 4 bases to trimming and J lost 0 bases, with 16 bases between them. Germline assignment: CDR1 SNHLY and CDR2 FYNNEI. The CDR3 region is CASSVINSAYSNQPQHF. The sequenced CDR3 bases are TGTGCCAGCAGTGTAATTAACAGTGCTTATAGCAATCAGCCC.

To note about this clone: Coverage ceases 3 residues before the CDR3 finishes, and the germline J gene fills in the end. The chain couples TRBV2 to TRBJ1-2; D is unresolved. The CDR3 spans 13 residues. Germline values: CDR1 SNHLY, CDR2 FYNNEI. The chain's CDR3 is CASKLAGYNDYTF. The CDR3 DNA, read in part, is TGTGCCAGCAAACTAGCGGGCTACAATGAC.

In regard to this clone: The read gets to within 3 residues of the CDR3 end, and the germline J gene fills in the rest. This rearrangement joins TRBV6-2 or TRBV6-3 to TRBJ1-5, with 8 bases identical to TRBD1. CDR1 and CDR2 from the germline V gene are MNHEY and SVGEGT. Trimming at V came to 4 bases and at J to 5 bases, leaving 4 bases not matched to a gene. There are 14 residues in the CDR3. The CDR3 is CASSSGQAHQPQHF. The covered CDR3 bases are TGTGCCAGCAGTTCGGGACAGGCCCATCAGCCC.

Points on this clone: The CDR3 end lies 3 residues beyond the end of the read and is filled in from the germline J gene. The chain recombines TRBV20-1 with TRBJ2-1; D ambiguous. The CDR3 spans 15 residues. CDR1 and CDR2 (germline): DFQATT, SNEGSKA (reference sequence). Trimming shortened V by 6 bases and J by 0 bases, and 15 bases separated the two germline ends. The CDR3 bases that were read are TGCAGTGCCCCTGGGCAGCTATCCTCCTACAATGAG. Its protein is CSAPGQLSSYNE. The full CDR3 protein reads CSAPGQLSSYNEQFF.

On this clone itself: Read sequence stops 3 residues before the CDR3 end, and the germline J gene provides the missing end. The same CDR3 can be traced to other DNA sequences in this sample. This chain connects TRBV19 to TRBJ1-1, with 7 nucleotides matching TRBD1. CDR1 and CDR2 from the germline V gene are LNHDA and SQIVND (reference sequence). CDR3 size: 12 residues. This CDR3 is CASTGVQETAFF. The CDR3 DNA, read in part, is TGTGCCAGCACAGGGGTCCAAGAGACC.

Note on this clone: Read data end 3 residues before the CDR3 end; the end is taken from the germline J gene. The chain recombines TRBV7-9 with TRBJ1-2; 7 nucleotides agree with TRBD1. Germline V gene sequence: CDR1 SEHNR, CDR2 FQNEAQ (reference sequence). After removal of 5 bases from V and 4 bases from J, the junction contained 7 bases not matched to a gene. The CDR3 runs to 14 residues. CDR3 bases read: TGTGCCAGCAGCACCCCAGACAGGGCCTATGGC. Protein sequence: CASSTPDRAYG. The whole CDR3 sequence reads CASSTPDRAYGYTF.

The sequenced CDR3 bases are TGCGCCAGCAGCTCAGGGACTAGCGGGAGCTACCATGAC. Encoded protein: CASSSGTSGSYHD. The whole CDR3 sequence is CASSSGTSGSYHDYTF. The J gene is TRBJ1-2, the V gene TRBV5-1; D perhaps matches TRBD1 (5 bases). The CDR3 goes on 3 residues after the read ends, and that part is filled in from the germline J gene. Looked up from germline, CDR1 is SGHRS and CDR2 is YFSETQ. This CDR3 spans 16 amino acids.

Comments on this clone: The CDR3 end lies 3 residues beyond the end of the read and is filled in from the germline J gene. The gene calls are TRBV7-7 and TRBJ2-2; D is possibly TRBD1 (5 bases). Between the trimmed V and J ends, which lost 5 bases and 2 bases, there was a span of 9 bases. This CDR3 has 14 amino acids. Per germline, CDR1 SSHAT and CDR2 FNYEAQ (reference sequence). The CDR3 loop is CASSPGQNTGELFF. The sequenced CDR3 bases are TGTGCCAGCAGCCCAGGACAAAACACCGGGGAG.

A word on this clone: The read ends 3 residues shy of where the CDR3 ends; the end is completed using the germline J gene. The genes are TRBV25-1 and TRBJ2-1; 7 bases match TRBD2. The CDR3 sequence is 12 residues long. With V trimmed by 4 bases and J by 9 bases, 3 bases remained unmatched. Germline CDR1 is MGHDK and CDR2 is SYGVNS. CDR3 loop: CASSATSAEQFF. CDR3 DNA (partial): TGTGCCAGCAGTGCTACTAGCGCTGAG.

Regarding this clone: From the germline J gene comes the end of the CDR3, since the read stops 3 residues before it. The rearrangement links TRBV9 to TRBJ2-4; tentative D call: TRBD1 (6 bases). The CDR3 contains 14 residues. Per germline, CDR1 SGDLS and CDR2 YYNGEE. Trimming pared 4 bases from V and 1 base from J, leaving 9 bases between. The sequenced part of the CDR3 DNA is TGTGCCAGCAGCCCCCAGGGGGCCAAAAACATT. This encodes CASSPQGAKNI. The CDR3 reads in full as CASSPQGAKNIQYF.